Listed here is a single T cell receptor (beta chain). A single count supports this clonotype. Its antigen is still unknown. No qualities accompany the bases; no much larger clone lies one base away. The receptor library was made with PCR. Instrument on record: Illumina HiSeq 2500. Unique molecular identifiers were incorporated into TCR beta cDNA libraries to reduce PCR and sequencing biases. Roughly 0.5 million cDNA molecules were obtained per 1 to 10 million input T cells, so each molecule approximated one T cell. The patient libraries were prepared and sequenced using the same protocol as the earlier healthy control dataset. Samples belonging to the same batch were prepared together, multiplexed and sequenced on a shared HiSeq lane. Regarding the original processing steps: MIGEC handled the raw barcoded reads, throwing out single-read molecular identifier groups before consensus assembly and CDR3 extraction. VDJtools was used for post-analysis of the clonotype tables, and diversity was normalized by down-sampling every dataset to the size of the smallest sample. To correct batch-related cross-sample contamination, repertoire overlap clustering matched CDR3 amino acid sequences but not nucleotide sequences. TCRdb reprocessed the public reads (quality trimming at Q25 with fastp, clone calling with MiXCR) and kept in-frame beta chains. Identical CDR3 protein sequences are pooled into one entry, listed with their most common genes and DNA. The V and J calls and clone size come from TCRdb's table, not from the authors' own analysis. This sample has 750,000 to 950,000 distinct CDR3 sequences in its table, and around 50% of those were observed once. The ten largest clones take up approximately 4.4% of the sample.

Its CDR3 holds 16 amino acids, cysteine through phenylalanine. The retained sequence is limited to the CDR3, 48 bases, with the frame set at the first base. CDR1 and CDR2 are read off the germline V gene as MGHRA and YSYEKL. At the junction V is shortened by 1 base and J by 2 bases, with 15 bases in between. These data are taken from a study of post-analysis software for immune sequencing data (dated by TCRdb to between 2015 and 2017). Some background on the complete study: The recorded disease courses included relapsing-remitting, secondary progressive and progressive-relapsing multiple sclerosis, and some patients had no subtype annotation. The patient repertoires were compared against some twelve previously published healthy control repertoires obtained from donors aged about 6 to 28 years. A subset of samples was prepared in parallel using single-end sample barcoding, then pooled and co-amplified after Illumina adapter ligation.

To demonstrate the VDJtools post-analysis software, TCR beta repertoires were profiled from the peripheral blood of more than ten young patients with multiple sclerosis. The multiple sclerosis patients were children and adolescents between roughly 6 and 17 years of age. The investigation overall reported the following: Significantly higher frequencies in patients than in controls were found for a handful of TRBV segments, including TRBV5-6, TRBV5-1 and TRBV20-1. Strong co-clustering of samples prepared in the same batch was shown by direct clustering with F measure, prompting a batch-effect correction. The control group was slightly older than the multiple sclerosis patient group. Multiple sclerosis patients had significantly lower normalized Chao1 diversity than controls, a result that suggests substantial peripheral T-cell clonal expansion.

The sequence was obtained from a girl aged 10 to 17 with multiple sclerosis. Sequencing input: blood. The V gene is TRBV4-1 and the J gene is TRBJ2-7; the best D guess is TRBD2, with 5 bases matching. The CDR3 protein sequence reads: CASSQAAVSATYEQYF. The nucleotides read TGCGCCAGCAGCCAAGCGGCGGTTAGCGCGACCTACGAGCAGTACTTC.